This T cell receptor (beta chain) was obtained from a study of technical replicates of blood from several donors. Germline V gene sequence: CDR1 LNHDA, CDR2 SQIVND (reference sequence). This CDR3 contains 13 residues. The V end was cut by 9 bases, the J end by 4 bases, with 12 bases between. Here immunoSEQ multiplex PCR was the method, and the copy in TCRdb shows in-frame clones only, minus some. The repertoire includes 70,000 to 85,000 clones, roughly 96% of them detected once, and around 0.24% sits in the top ten. The sample was T cells isolated from PBMCs. The chain has TRBV19 and TRBJ2-2; a possible D gene is TRBD1 (5 bases). This receptor was identified in a human donor in good health. CDR3 sequence (DNA): TGTGCCAGCAGGGCCCGGGCCACCGGGGAGCTGTTTTTT. Its protein is CASRARATGELFF.